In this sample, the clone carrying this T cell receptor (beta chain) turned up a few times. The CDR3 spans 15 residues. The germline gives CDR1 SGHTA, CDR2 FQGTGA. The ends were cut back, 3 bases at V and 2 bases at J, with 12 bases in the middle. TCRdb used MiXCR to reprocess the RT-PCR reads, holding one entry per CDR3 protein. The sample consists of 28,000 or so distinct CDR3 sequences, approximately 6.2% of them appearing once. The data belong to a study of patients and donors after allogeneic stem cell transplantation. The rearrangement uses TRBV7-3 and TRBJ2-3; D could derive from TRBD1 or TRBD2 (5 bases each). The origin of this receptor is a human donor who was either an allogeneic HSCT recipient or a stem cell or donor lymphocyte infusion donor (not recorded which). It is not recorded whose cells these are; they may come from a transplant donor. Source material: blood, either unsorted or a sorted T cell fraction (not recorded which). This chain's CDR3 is CASSLGRVITDTQYF. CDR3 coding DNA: TGTGCCAGCAGCTTGGGGCGGGTGATCACAGATACGCAGTATTTT.